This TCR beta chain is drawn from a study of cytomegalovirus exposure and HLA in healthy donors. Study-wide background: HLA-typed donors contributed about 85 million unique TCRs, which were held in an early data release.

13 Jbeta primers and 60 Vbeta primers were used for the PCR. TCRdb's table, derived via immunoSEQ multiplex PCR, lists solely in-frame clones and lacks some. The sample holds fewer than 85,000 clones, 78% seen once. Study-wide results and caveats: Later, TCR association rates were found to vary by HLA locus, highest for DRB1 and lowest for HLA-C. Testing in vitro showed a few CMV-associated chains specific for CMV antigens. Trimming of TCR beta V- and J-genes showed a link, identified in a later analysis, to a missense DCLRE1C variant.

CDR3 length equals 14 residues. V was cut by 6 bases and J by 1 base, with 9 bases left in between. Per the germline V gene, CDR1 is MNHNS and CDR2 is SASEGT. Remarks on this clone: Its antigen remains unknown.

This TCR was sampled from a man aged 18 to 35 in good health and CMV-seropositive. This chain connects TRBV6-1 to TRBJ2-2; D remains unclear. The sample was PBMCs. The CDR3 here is CASSEIRNTGELFF. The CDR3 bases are TGTGCCAGCAGCGAGATAAGGAACACCGGGGAGCTGTTTTTT.